Included here is one TCR beta chain sequence, with context. The antigen is unknown. They isolated at least 7 million PBMCs from each sample. This sample was taken from a study of blood T cells in healthy people across ages. With a J-beta primer mix and a sample-barcoded 5' primer, a second PCR ran roughly 7 to 11 cycles. TCRdb reprocessed the 5' RACE reads with MiXCR, giving one entry per CDR3 protein. Of 700,000 or so distinct CDR3 sequences detected, 40% to 45% appear once; the ten largest clones hold 25% to 35%. In germline, CDR1 is DFQATT, CDR2 SNEGSKA (reference sequence). After removal of 4 bases from V and 11 bases from J, the junction contained 11 bases not matched to a gene. The CDR3 has 13 amino acids. Whole-study results and caveats: Estimates drawn from one million T cells were deemed to understate diversity. Older individuals had lower TCR beta diversity per million T cells (the decline was roughly linear). Lack of knowledge of donor CMV status possibly confounded expanded clonotype changes.

The genes are TRBV20-1 and TRBJ2-5, with 9 bases matching TRBD2. The clonotype originates from a man older than 75 in good health. The sample taken for sequencing was blood. The CDR3 bases are TGCAGTGCTACGGGACTAGCCGCCCTGGAGCAGTACTTC. It specifies CSATGLAALEQYF.